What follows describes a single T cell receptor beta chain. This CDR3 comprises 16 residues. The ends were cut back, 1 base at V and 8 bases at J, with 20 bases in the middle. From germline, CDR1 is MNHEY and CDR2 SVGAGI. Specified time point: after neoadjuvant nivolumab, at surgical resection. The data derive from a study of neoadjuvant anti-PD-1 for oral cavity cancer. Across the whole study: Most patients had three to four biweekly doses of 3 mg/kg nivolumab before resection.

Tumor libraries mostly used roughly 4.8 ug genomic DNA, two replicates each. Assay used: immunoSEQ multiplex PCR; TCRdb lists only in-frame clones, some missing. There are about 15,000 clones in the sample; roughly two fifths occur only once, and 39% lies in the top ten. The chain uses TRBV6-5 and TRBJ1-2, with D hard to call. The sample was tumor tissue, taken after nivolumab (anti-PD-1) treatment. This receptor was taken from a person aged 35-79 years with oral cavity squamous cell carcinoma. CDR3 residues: CASSYYPPTPGQGYTF. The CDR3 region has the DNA TGTGCCAGCAGTTACTACCCTCCGACTCCAGGCCAGGGCTACACCTTC.